This T cell receptor (beta chain) was recovered during a study of shared clonotypes between healthy human individuals. Study-level information: Per-donor plates numbered three CD4 naive, three CD4 memory, two CD8 naive and one CD8 memory. Study-wide results and limits: Incompleteness in sorted-subset sequencing, despite large depth, was shown by rarefaction.

Sequencing was performed with immunoSEQ multiplex PCR; in TCRdb, only in-frame clones are kept and a portion is missing. The sample holds about 2.3 million clones, approximately 93% seen once. From germline, CDR1 is MDHEN and CDR2 SYDVKM. Deletions cut 5 bases from V and 4 bases from J, with 13 bases between. The length of the CDR3 is 14 residues. On this clone: Its antigen is still unknown.

The V call is TRBV28, the J call TRBJ2-3; perhaps TRBD1 as D (5 bases). The sequenced material came from naive CD4+ T cells from PBMCs. Subset described: CD45RA+ positively selected. The clonotype comes from a man between 18 and 29 years old in good health. Some clones in this sample may be carry-over from other donors' samples. DNA for the CDR3: TGTGCCAGCAGTCTACTCGCGACAGCAGATACGCAGTATTTT. Translating gives CASSLLATADTQYF.